The 15 T cell receptor beta chains below were found in one sample sequenced in a study of T cell responses to AZD1222 COVID-19 vaccine. The protocol was immunoSEQ multiplex PCR, while the TCRdb copy is restricted to in-frame clones and leaves out a portion. The sample contains 90,000 to 150,000 clones, 92% of which appear only once. The material was peripheral blood, obtained 28 days after the second AZD1222 dose. The receptors originated from an adult who received the AZD1222 COVID-19 vaccine.

This rearrangement joins TRBV6-5 to TRBJ2-1; the match to TRBD1 covers 7 bases. V trimming: 4 bases; J trimming: 3 bases; junction bases outside the gene matches: 9. The germline gives CDR1 MNHEY, CDR2 SVGAGI. The CDR3 is 16 amino acids. The CDR3 here is CASSFRQGQVYNEQFF. The CDR3 DNA is TGTGCCAGCAGTTTTAGACAGGGCCAAGTCTACAATGAGCAGTTCTTC.

DNA for the CDR3: TGCAGCGTTGAGCCGGGTACGGAGACCCAGTACTTC. This sequence encodes CSVEPGTETQYF. The chain has TRBV29-1 and TRBJ2-5; no clear D. V was trimmed by 3 bases and J by 5 bases, leaving 10 bases between them. Germline CDR1 reads SQVTM; CDR2 reads ANQGSEA. This CDR3 has 12 amino acids.

This CDR3 is CASSRTGGAPRETQYF. CDR3 DNA: TGTGCCAGCAGCAGGACAGGGGGCGCCCCCCGGGAGACCCAGTACTTC. The V call is TRBV3-1 (or the pseudogene TRBV3-2), the J call TRBJ2-5; 11 bases line up with TRBD1. The CDR3 length is 16 residues. Germline CDR1 is LGHDT and CDR2 is YNNKEL (reference sequence). V shed 5 bases, J shed 5 bases, and the junction held 10 bases outside the gene matches.

This clone was picked up one time. The V and J genes are TRBV12-3 or TRBV12-4 and TRBJ1-5; no definite D call. The CDR3 sequence is 12 residues long. Trimming stripped 3 bases from V and 4 bases from J, with 4 bases between. The CDR3 is CASSFANQPQHF. The CDR3 DNA sequence: TGTGCCAGCAGTTTTGCAAATCAGCCCCAGCATTTT.

The gene calls are TRBV7-9 and TRBJ2-7, with 7 bases identical to TRBD2. Trimming cost V 6 bases and J 2 bases; bases outside gene matches: 13. The CDR3 runs 16 residues. The germline CDR1 and CDR2 sequences are SEHNR and FQNEAQ (reference sequence). DNA of the CDR3: TGTGCCAGCAGTTCGGGAGCGGGGAGCGGGGCCTACGAGCAGTACTTC. The encoded protein is CASSSGAGSGAYEQYF.

The rearrangement links TRBV27 to TRBJ1-3, with 9 bases that match TRBD1. This CDR3 comprises 14 residues. After removal of 3 bases from V and 4 bases from J, the junction contained 1 base not matched to a gene. Germline V lookup: CDR1 MNHEY, CDR2 SMNVEV (reference sequence). The CDR3 sequence: CASSFTGGGNTIYF. For the CDR3, the DNA is TGTGCCAGCAGTTTTACAGGGGGCGGAAACACCATATATTTT.

The rearrangement links TRBV5-4 to TRBJ2-3, with 13 bases lining up with TRBD2. Germline CDR1 is SGHNT and CDR2 is YYREEE (reference sequence). V shed 9 bases, J shed 4 bases, and the junction held 8 bases outside the gene matches. This CDR3 comprises 15 residues. The CDR3 DNA follows: TGTGCCACTAGACTAGCGGGAGGTAGGGCAGATACGCAGTATTTT. This translates into CATRLAGGRADTQYF. The whole variable domain, filled in from reference TRBV5-4 and TRBJ2-3, reads ETGVTQSPTHLIKTRGQQVTLRCSSQSGHNTVSWYQQALGQGPQFIFQYYREEENGRGNFPPRFSGLQFPNYSSELNVNALELDDSALYLCATRLAGGRADTQYFGPGTRLTVL.

The chain links TRBV10-3 to TRBJ2-5; 9 nucleotides align to TRBD1. The CDR3 consists of 16 residues. CDR1 is ENHRY, CDR2 SYGVKD, per germline. The ends lost 6 bases at V and 1 base at J; junction bases unmatched: 9. Here the CDR3 reads CAISKGTDRGQETQYF. The CDR3 DNA is TGTGCCATCAGCAAGGGGACGGACAGGGGCCAAGAGACCCAGTACTTC.

J is TRBJ2-7 and V is TRBV11-2, with TRBD2 identical over 8 bases. J gave up 4 bases and V 10 bases, and 9 bases lay outside the gene matches. The CDR3 runs to 13 residues. Germline-derived CDR1 and CDR2 are SGHAT and FQNNGV. This CDR3 is CATAGGQWYEQYF. The CDR3 nucleotides read TGTGCCACGGCGGGGGGCCAATGGTACGAGCAGTACTTC. The full variable domain, in which reference TRBV11-2 and TRBJ2-7 provide the parts outside the CDR3, is EAGVAQSPRYKIIEKRQSVAFWCNPISGHATLYWYQQILGQGPKLLIQFQNNGVVDDSQLPKDRFSAERLKGVDSTLKIQPAKLEDSAVYLCATAGGQWYEQYFGPGTRLTVT.

The chain employs TRBV4-2 and TRBJ1-3, with 7 bases matching TRBD1. Germline V gene sequence: CDR1 LGHNA, CDR2 YNFKEQ. V shed 1 base and J 0 bases; nucleotides not matched to a gene: 6. The CDR3 is 17 amino acids. CDR3 amino acids: CASSQGQGDYSGNTIYF. CDR3 in DNA: TGTGCCAGCAGCCAAGGACAGGGCGATTACTCTGGAAACACCATATATTTT.

The rearrangement uses TRBV6-6 and TRBJ1-4; D is unresolved. The V end was cut by 3 bases, the J end by 7 bases, with 3 bases between. Germline V gives CDR1 MNHNY, CDR2 SVGAGI (reference sequence). The CDR3 is 11 residues long. CDR3 nucleotides: TGTGCCAGCAGTTATAGTGAAAAACTGTTTTTT. Protein: CASSYSEKLFF.

This chain connects TRBV2 to TRBJ2-5, with 7 bases that match TRBD2. The CDR3 is made up of 15 amino acids. The V gene end was trimmed by 6 bases and the J gene end by 1 base; junction bases not matched to a gene: 8. Germline V gives CDR1 SNHLY, CDR2 FYNNEI. The CDR3 DNA reads TGTGCCAGCAGCGAAACTAGCGCGACCCAAGAGACCCAGTACTTC. Protein product: CASSETSATQETQYF.

The V gene is TRBV5-1, the J gene TRBJ2-5; 9 bases align to TRBD1. The CDR3 extends over 15 amino acids. With 3 bases clipped from V and 2 bases from J, the junction kept 5 bases outside the gene matches. Germline values: CDR1 SGHRS, CDR2 YFSETQ. In DNA form, the CDR3 reads TGCGCCAGCAGCTCGATGGGACAGGGACAAGAGACCCAGTACTTC. Protein: CASSSMGQGQETQYF.

This chain uses TRBV3-1 (or the pseudogene TRBV3-2) with TRBJ2-1, with 12 bases fitting TRBD2. Per germline, CDR1 LGHDT and CDR2 YNNKEL (reference sequence). The CDR3 runs 16 residues. Losses at the gene ends were 4 bases for V and 6 bases for J; bases not matched to a gene: 7. The CDR3 bases are TGTGCCAGCAGCCTACTACGACTAGCGGGAGTCAATGAGCAGTTCTTC. Translating gives CASSLLRLAGVNEQFF.

This clone was found once. This CDR3 is CASSPRETGERSGANVLTF. The CDR3 DNA follows: TGTGCCAGCAGCCCAAGGGAAACAGGGGAACGATCTGGGGCCAACGTCCTGACTTTC. The chain recombines TRBV21-1 with TRBJ2-6; no check of the table's D call, TRBD1, against the DNA was made. TRBV21-1 is an annotated pseudogene. CDR3 length: 19 amino acids.